This is a list of T cell receptor beta chains from one sample in a study of cytomegalovirus exposure and HLA in healthy donors. TCRdb keeps only in-frame clones here, not all; method: immunoSEQ multiplex PCR. Here the sample spans over 95,000 clones, approximately 80% being singletons. Material for sequencing was PBMCs. The receptors originated from a woman between 40 and 50 years old in good health and CMV-seropositive. CDR3s include the opening cysteine and the closing phenylalanine or tryptophan. Each record gives: V gene, J gene, CDR3 protein.

v_call: TRBV6-6
j_call: TRBJ2-7
cdr3_aa: CASRSLGGVSSYEQYF

v_call: TRBV30
j_call: TRBJ2-2
cdr3_aa: CAWSWLSTAPGELFF

v_call: TRBV5-1
j_call: TRBJ2-6
cdr3_aa: CASSLQGQGGPQAF

v_call: TRBV19
j_call: TRBJ1-1
cdr3_aa: CASSIPRGHRGRTEAFF

v_call: TRBV18
j_call: TRBJ2-4
cdr3_aa: CASSPTLGTENIQYF

v_call: TRBV2
j_call: TRBJ2-5
cdr3_aa: CASSPGGAGRETQYF

v_call: TRBV7-2
j_call: TRBJ2-6
cdr3_aa: CASRQSRSGANVLTF

v_call: TRBV7-8
j_call: TRBJ1-1
cdr3_aa: CAISRRTGGTNTEAFF

v_call: TRBV4-2
j_call: TRBJ2-3
cdr3_aa: CASSHPSITGVFGTDTQYF

v_call: TRBV5-1
j_call: TRBJ1-3
cdr3_aa: CASSRGTGGSGNTIYF

v_call: TRBV7-9
j_call: TRBJ2-5
cdr3_aa: CASSPTGEGTQYF

v_call: TRBV28
j_call: TRBJ2-7
cdr3_aa: CASSRTGTNEQYF

v_call: TRBV7-2
j_call: TRBJ1-3
cdr3_aa: CASSLSGQISGNTIYF

v_call: TRBV7-6
j_call: TRBJ2-5
cdr3_aa: CASSLEGQGQGEQYF

v_call: TRBV6-1
j_call: TRBJ1-3
cdr3_aa: CASLDRVPGNTIYF

v_call: TRBV5-4
j_call: TRBJ2-7
cdr3_aa: CASSLHSYEQYF

v_call: TRBV6-1
j_call: TRBJ1-1
cdr3_aa: CASSEGTGNTEAFF

v_call: TRBV30
j_call: TRBJ2-3
cdr3_aa: CAWGPGQGTDTQYF

v_call: TRBV15
j_call: TRBJ2-3
cdr3_aa: CATSRGRGGRTDTQYF

v_call: TRBV6-6
j_call: TRBJ2-3
cdr3_aa: CASKRFGTDTQYF

v_call: TRBV6-5
j_call: TRBJ2-6
cdr3_aa: CASSGQGTGANVLTF

v_call: TRBV18
j_call: TRBJ1-2
cdr3_aa: CASSPIAGQGGSYGYTF

v_call: TRBV6-5
j_call: TRBJ2-7
cdr3_aa: CASSYRKDSSEQYF

v_call: TRBV27
j_call: TRBJ1-5
cdr3_aa: CASSFAFSQPQHF

v_call: TRBV5-8
j_call: TRBJ1-5
cdr3_aa: CASSLDSFNQPQHF

v_call: TRBV6-6
j_call: TRBJ1-5
cdr3_aa: CASSQGGLGNQPQHF

v_call: TRBV30
j_call: TRBJ1-1
cdr3_aa: CAWAIAGDTEAFF

v_call: TRBV14
j_call: TRBJ1-1
cdr3_aa: CASSQGWGGHTEAFF

v_call: TRBV5-1
j_call: TRBJ1-3
cdr3_aa: CASSLGPGVTGNTIYF

v_call: TRBV2
j_call: TRBJ2-3
cdr3_aa: CASRQRRLEGDTQYF

v_call: TRBV28
j_call: TRBJ2-7
cdr3_aa: CASGQNSYEQYF

v_call: TRBV28
j_call: TRBJ2-7
cdr3_aa: CASRTTGAGREQYF

v_call: TRBV2
j_call: TRBJ2-5
cdr3_aa: CASSADLTRGETQYF

v_call: TRBV5-1
j_call: TRBJ2-3
cdr3_aa: CASSLWTSGTDTQYF

v_call: TRBV5-1
j_call: TRBJ2-7
cdr3_aa: CASSPHGGGYEQYF

v_call: TRBV11-3
j_call: TRBJ2-7
cdr3_aa: CASSFSGSREQYF

v_call: TRBV2
j_call: TRBJ2-2
cdr3_aa: CASSQGVGELFF

v_call: TRBV6-1
j_call: TRBJ2-3
cdr3_aa: CASNRVTGSTDTQYF

v_call: TRBV19
j_call: TRBJ2-7
cdr3_aa: CASRDPGQGNYEQYF

v_call: TRBV6-5
j_call: TRBJ2-1
cdr3_aa: CASSIQGEIQFF

v_call: TRBV14
j_call: TRBJ1-1
cdr3_aa: CASSQAARENTEAFF

v_call: TRBV7-9
j_call: TRBJ2-5
cdr3_aa: CASSTNQGKETQYF

v_call: TRBV30
j_call: TRBJ1-3
cdr3_aa: CAWTVGNTIYF

v_call: TRBV4-2
j_call: TRBJ1-5
cdr3_aa: CASSQAGAGGNQPQHF

v_call: TRBV7-2
j_call: TRBJ2-3
cdr3_aa: CASSPGVGSDTQYF

v_call: TRBV5-1
j_call: TRBJ2-1
cdr3_aa: CASSSQAGQGLIEQFF

v_call: TRBV28
j_call: TRBJ1-1
cdr3_aa: CASTMGEAFF

v_call: TRBV30
j_call: TRBJ1-1
cdr3_aa: CAWGRGQMNTEAFF

v_call: TRBV30
j_call: TRBJ2-7
cdr3_aa: CAWRSGASLSYEQYF

v_call: TRBV30
j_call: TRBJ1-4
cdr3_aa: CAWGGTGNGGEKLFF

v_call: TRBV30
j_call: TRBJ1-5
cdr3_aa: CASGQGITPQHF

v_call: TRBV5-4
j_call: TRBJ1-1
cdr3_aa: CASSLTGAEREAFF

v_call: TRBV19
j_call: TRBJ2-1
cdr3_aa: CASSWDRVYNEQFF